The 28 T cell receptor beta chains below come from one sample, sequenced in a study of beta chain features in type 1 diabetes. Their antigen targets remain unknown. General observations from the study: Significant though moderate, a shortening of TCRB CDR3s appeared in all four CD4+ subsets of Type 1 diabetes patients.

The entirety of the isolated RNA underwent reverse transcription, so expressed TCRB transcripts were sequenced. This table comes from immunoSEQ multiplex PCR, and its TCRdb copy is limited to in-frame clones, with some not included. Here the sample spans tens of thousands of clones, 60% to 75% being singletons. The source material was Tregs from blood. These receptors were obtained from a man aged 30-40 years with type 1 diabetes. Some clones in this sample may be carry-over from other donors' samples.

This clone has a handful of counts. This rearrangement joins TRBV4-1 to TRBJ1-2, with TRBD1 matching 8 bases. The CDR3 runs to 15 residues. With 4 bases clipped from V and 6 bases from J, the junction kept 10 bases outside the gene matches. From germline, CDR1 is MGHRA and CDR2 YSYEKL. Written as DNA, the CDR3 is TGCGCCAGCAGCCGAGGCCGGGACAGGAGGAATGGCTACACCTTC. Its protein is CASSRGRDRRNGYTF.

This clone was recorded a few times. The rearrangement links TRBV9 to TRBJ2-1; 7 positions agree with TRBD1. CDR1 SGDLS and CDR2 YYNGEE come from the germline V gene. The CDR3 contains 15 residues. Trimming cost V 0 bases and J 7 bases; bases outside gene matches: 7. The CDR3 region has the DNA TGTGCCAGCAGCGTAGACCCAGGGGGTCGGAATGAGCAGTTCTTC. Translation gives CASSVDPGGRNEQFF.

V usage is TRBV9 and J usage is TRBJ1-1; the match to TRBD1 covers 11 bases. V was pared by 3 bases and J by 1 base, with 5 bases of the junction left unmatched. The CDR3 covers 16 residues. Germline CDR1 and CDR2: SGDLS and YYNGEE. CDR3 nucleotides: TGTGCCAGCAGCGCAGCCGGACAGGGGGCGAACACTGAAGCTTTCTTT. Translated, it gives CASSAAGQGANTEAFF.

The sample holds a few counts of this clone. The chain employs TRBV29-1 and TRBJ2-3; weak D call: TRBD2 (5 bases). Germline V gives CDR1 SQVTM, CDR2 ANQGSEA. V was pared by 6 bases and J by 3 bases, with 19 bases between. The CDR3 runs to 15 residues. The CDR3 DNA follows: TGCAGCGTCGGCTCGGGTAGCGTAAGGACAGATACGCAGTATTTT. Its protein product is CSVGSGSVRTDTQYF.

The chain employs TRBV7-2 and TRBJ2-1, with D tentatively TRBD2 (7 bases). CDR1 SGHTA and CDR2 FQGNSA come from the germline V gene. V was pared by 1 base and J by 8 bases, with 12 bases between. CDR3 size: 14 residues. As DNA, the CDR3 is TGTGCCAGCAGCTTAGGCGCGGGGGCGGATGAGCAGTTCTTC. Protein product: CASSLGAGADEQFF.

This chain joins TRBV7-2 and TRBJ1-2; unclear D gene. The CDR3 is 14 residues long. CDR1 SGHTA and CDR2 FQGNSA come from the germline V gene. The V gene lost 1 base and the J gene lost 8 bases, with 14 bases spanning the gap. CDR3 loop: CASSLGRRMLGYTF. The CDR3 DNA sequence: TGTGCCAGCAGCTTAGGGCGGAGGATGTTAGGCTACACCTTC.

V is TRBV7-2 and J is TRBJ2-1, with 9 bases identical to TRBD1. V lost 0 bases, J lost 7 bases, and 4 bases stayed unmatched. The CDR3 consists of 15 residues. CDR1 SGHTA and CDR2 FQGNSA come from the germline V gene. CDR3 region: CASSLAWTGENEQFF. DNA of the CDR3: TGTGCCAGCAGCTTAGCGTGGACAGGGGAAAATGAGCAGTTCTTC.

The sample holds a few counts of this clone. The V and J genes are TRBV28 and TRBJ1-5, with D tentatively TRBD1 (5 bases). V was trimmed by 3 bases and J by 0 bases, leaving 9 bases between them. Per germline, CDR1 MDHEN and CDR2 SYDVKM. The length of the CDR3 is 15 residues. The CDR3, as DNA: TGTGCCAGCAGTTTGACAGATTATAGCAATCAGCCCCAGCATTTT. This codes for CASSLTDYSNQPQHF. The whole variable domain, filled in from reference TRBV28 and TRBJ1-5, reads DVKVTQSSRYLVKRTGEKVFLECVQDMDHENMFWYRQDPGLGLRLIYFSYDVKMKEKGDIPEGYSVSREKKERFSLILESASTNQTSMYLCASSLTDYSNQPQHFGDGTRLSIL.

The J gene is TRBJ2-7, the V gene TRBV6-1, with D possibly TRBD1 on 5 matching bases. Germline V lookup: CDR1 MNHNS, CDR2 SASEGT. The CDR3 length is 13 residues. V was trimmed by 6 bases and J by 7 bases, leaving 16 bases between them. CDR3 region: CASRDSFEGEQYF. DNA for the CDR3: TGTGCCAGCAGAGACAGTTTCGAAGGGGAGCAGTACTTC.

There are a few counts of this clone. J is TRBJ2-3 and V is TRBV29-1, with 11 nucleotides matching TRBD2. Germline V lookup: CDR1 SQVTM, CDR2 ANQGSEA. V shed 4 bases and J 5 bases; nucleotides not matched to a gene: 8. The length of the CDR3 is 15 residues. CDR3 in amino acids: CSVGIAGGQGDTQYF. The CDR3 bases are TGCAGCGTTGGTATAGCGGGGGGGCAAGGAGATACGCAGTATTTT.

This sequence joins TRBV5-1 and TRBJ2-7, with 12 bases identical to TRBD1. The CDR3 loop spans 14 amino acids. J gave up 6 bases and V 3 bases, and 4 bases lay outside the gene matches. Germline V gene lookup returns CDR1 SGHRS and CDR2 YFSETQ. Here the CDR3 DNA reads TGCGCCAGCAGCTCGGGGACAGGGGGCTTCGAGCAGTACTTC. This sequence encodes CASSSGTGGFEQYF. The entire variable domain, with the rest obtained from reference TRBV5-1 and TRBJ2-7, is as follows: KAGVTQTPRYLIKTRGQQVTLSCSPISGHRSVSWYQQTPGQGLQFLFEYFSETQRNKGNFPGRFSGRQFSNSRSEMNVSTLELGDSALYLCASSSGTGGFEQYFGPGTRLTVT.

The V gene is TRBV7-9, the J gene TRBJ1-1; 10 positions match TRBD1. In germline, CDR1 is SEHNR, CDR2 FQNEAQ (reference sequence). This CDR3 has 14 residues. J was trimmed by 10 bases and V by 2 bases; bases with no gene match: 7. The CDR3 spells CASSLPGQGLLAFF. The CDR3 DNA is TGTGCCAGCAGCTTACCGGGACAGGGGTTATTAGCTTTCTTT. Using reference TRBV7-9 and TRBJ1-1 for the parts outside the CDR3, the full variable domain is DTGVSQNPRHKITKRGQNVTFRCDPISEHNRLYWYRQTLGQGPEFLTYFQNEAQLEKSRLLSDRFSAERPKGSFSTLEIQRTEQGDSAMYLCASSLPGQGLLAFFGQGTRLTVV.

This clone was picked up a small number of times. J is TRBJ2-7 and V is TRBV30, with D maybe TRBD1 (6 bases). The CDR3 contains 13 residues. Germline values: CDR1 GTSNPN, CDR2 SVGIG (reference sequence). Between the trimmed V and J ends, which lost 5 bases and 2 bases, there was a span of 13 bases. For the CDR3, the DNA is TGTGCCTGGTCCTTCGACAGGCCCTACGAGCAGTACTTC. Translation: CAWSFDRPYEQYF.

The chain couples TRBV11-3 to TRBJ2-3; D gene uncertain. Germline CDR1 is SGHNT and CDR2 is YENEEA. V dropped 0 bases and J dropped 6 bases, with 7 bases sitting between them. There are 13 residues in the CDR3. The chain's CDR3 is CASSLESVDTQYF. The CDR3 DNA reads TGTGCCAGCAGCTTAGAAAGCGTCGATACGCAGTATTTT.

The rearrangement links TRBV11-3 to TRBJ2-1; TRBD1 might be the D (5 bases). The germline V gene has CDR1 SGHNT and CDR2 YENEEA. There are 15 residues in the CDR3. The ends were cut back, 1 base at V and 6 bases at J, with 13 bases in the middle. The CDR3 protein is CASSLVTEAGNEQFF. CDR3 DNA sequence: TGTGCCAGCAGCTTAGTGACAGAGGCAGGCAATGAGCAGTTCTTC. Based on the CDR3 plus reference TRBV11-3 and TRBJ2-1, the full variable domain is EAGVVQSPRYKIIEKKQPVAFWCNPISGHNTLYWYLQNLGQGPELLIRYENEEAVDDSQLPKDRFSAERLKGVDSTLKIQPAELGDSAVYLCASSLVTEAGNEQFFGPGTRLTVL.

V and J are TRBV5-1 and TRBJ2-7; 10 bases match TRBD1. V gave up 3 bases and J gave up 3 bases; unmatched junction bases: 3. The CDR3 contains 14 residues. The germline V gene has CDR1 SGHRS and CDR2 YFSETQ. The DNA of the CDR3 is TGCGCCAGCAGCTGGGGACAGGGGAGCTACGAGCAGTACTTC. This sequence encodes CASSWGQGSYEQYF. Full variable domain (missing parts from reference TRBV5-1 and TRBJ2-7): KAGVTQTPRYLIKTRGQQVTLSCSPISGHRSVSWYQQTPGQGLQFLFEYFSETQRNKGNFPGRFSGRQFSNSRSEMNVSTLELGDSALYLCASSWGQGSYEQYFGPGTRLTVT.

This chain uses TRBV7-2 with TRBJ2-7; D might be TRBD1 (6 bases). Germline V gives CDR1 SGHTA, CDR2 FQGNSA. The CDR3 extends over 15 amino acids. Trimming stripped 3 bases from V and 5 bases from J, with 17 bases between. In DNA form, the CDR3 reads TGTGCCAGCAGCTTTGGGGCCAGGGGTAATCACGAGCAGTACTTC. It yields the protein CASSFGARGNHEQYF.

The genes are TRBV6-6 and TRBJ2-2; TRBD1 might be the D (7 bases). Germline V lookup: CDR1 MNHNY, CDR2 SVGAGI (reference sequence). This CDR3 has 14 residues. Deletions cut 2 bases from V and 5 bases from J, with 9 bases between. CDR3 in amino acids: CASSYQGGTGELFF. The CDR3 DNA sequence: TGTGCCAGCAGTTACCAGGGGGGAACCGGGGAGCTGTTTTTT.

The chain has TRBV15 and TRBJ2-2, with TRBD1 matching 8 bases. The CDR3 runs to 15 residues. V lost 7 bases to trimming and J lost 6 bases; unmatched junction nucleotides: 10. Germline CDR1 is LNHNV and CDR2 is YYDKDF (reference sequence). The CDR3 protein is CATNPGQGESGELFF. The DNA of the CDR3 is TGTGCCACCAACCCCGGACAGGGAGAGTCCGGGGAGCTGTTTTTT.

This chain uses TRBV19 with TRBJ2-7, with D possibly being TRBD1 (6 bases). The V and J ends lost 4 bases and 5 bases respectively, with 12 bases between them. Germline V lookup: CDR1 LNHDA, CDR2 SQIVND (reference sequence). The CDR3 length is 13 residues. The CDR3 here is CASSNRVFDEQYF. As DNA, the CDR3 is TGTGCCAGTAGTAACAGGGTTTTCGACGAGCAGTACTTC.

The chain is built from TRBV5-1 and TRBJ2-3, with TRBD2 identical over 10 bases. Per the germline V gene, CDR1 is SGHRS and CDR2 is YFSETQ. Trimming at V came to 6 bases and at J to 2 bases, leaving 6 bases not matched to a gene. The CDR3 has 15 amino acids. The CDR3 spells CASTKLAGYTDTQYF. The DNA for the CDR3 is TGCGCCAGCACCAAACTAGCGGGGTACACAGATACGCAGTATTTT.

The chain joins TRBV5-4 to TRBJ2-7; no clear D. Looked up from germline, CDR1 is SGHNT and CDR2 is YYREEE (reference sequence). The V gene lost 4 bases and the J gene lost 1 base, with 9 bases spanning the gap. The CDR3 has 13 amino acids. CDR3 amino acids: CASSELESYEQYF. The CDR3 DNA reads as TGTGCCAGCAGCGAGTTAGAATCCTACGAGCAGTACTTC.

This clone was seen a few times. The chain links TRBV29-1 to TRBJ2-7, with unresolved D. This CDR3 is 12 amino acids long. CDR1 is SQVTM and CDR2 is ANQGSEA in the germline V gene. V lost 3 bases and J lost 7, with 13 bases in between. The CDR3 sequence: CSVEVNRLEQYF. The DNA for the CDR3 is TGCAGCGTTGAGGTAAATCGGTTAGAGCAGTACTTC.

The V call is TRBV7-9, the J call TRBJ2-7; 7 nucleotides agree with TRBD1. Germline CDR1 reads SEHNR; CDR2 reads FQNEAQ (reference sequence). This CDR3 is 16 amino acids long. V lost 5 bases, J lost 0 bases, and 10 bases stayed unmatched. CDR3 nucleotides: TGTGCCAGCAGCCCGCGGAGACAGGGACCCTCCTACGAGCAGTACTTC. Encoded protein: CASSPRRQGPSYEQYF.

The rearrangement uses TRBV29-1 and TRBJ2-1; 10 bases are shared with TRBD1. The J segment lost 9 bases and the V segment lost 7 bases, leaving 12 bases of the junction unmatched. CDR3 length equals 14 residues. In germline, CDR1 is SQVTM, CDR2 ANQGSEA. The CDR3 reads CSATKGDRGGEQFF. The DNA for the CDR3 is TGCAGCGCCACCAAAGGGGACAGGGGAGGTGAGCAGTTCTTC.

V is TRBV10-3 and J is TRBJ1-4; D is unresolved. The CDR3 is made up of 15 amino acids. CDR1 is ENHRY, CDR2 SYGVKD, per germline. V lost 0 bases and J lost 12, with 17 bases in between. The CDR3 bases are TGTGCCATCAGTGAGTCTCTAGCGGAGCGGGATCAACTGTTTTTT. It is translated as CAISESLAERDQLFF.

The CDR3 DNA reads TGCGCCAGCAGCTTGGCAGTGACTAGAAGAGAGACCCAGTACTTC. Translation gives CASSLAVTRRETQYF. V usage is TRBV5-1 and J usage is TRBJ2-5; a possible D gene is TRBD2 (6 bases). The V gene lost 0 bases and the J gene lost 4 bases, with 13 bases spanning the gap. The CDR3 has 15 amino acids. The V gene's germline CDR1 is SGHRS and CDR2 YFSETQ.

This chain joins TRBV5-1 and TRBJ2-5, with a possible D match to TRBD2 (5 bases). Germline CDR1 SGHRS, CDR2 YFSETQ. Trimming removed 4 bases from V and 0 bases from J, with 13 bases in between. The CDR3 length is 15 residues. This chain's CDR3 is CASSPQDSYQETQYF. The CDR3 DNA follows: TGCGCCAGCAGCCCCCAGGACTCGTACCAAGAGACCCAGTACTTC.